Below, 32 T cell receptor beta chains from the same sample are listed, as sequenced in a study of T cell repertoires in cytomegalovirus infection. Each CDR3 protein gets one entry after TCRdb re-called the reads with MiXCR. The table lists hundreds of thousands of distinct CDR3 sequences, over 15% of them singletons. The sample taken for sequencing was PBMCs. The receptor source for this set is a human donor in good health (CMV status not recorded). Some clones in this sample may be carry-over from other donors' samples.

CDR3 in amino acids: CASSPRPGRSYNEQFF. For the CDR3, the DNA is TGTGCCAGCAGTCCTCGACCCGGACGGTCCTACAATGAGCAGTTCTTC. This chain links TRBV28 with TRBJ2-1; the D is unclear. There are 16 residues in the CDR3. Per germline, CDR1 MDHEN and CDR2 SYDVKM. Trimming shortened V by 5 bases and J by 1 base, and 15 bases separated the two germline ends.

This clonotype was counted ten times or more. The genes are TRBV7-2 and TRBJ1-4; tentatively, D is TRBD1 (6 bases). This CDR3 contains 15 residues. Germline CDR1 reads SGHTA; CDR2 reads FQGNSA. Trimming removed 1 base from V and 8 bases from J, with 14 bases in between. The CDR3 region is CASSLEGGRPEKLFF. The CDR3 coding sequence is TGTGCCAGCAGCTTAGAGGGGGGGAGGCCCGAAAAACTGTTTTTT.

The chain is built from TRBV10-3 and TRBJ1-5; D gene unclear. Germline V gene lookup returns CDR1 ENHRY and CDR2 SYGVKD. The V and J ends lost 10 bases and 3 bases respectively, with 16 bases between them. The CDR3 has 14 residues. CDR3 in amino acids: CATRGSQLNQPQHF. As DNA, the CDR3 is TGTGCCACCCGGGGAAGTCAGCTCAATCAGCCCCAGCATTTT.

The chain is built from TRBV7-9 and TRBJ2-7; D may be TRBD1 (6 bases). Trimming removed 0 bases at V and 2 bases at J, with 17 bases between. The CDR3 extends over 17 amino acids. Germline CDR1 SEHNR, CDR2 FQNEAQ (reference sequence). CDR3 nucleotides: TGTGCCAGCAGCTTAGCGTTCGGGACAAGAACCGCCTACGAGCAGTACTTC. Its translation: CASSLAFGTRTAYEQYF.

The CDR3 DNA sequence: TGTGCCAGCAGCCACACCCGGGGCACAGATACGCAGTATTTT. It specifies CASSHTRGTDTQYF. The chain links TRBV7-6 to TRBJ2-3; no definite D call. CDR1 and CDR2 from the germline V gene are SGHVS and FNYEAQ. V was cut by 5 bases and J by 1 base, with 10 bases left in between. The CDR3 is 14 amino acids.

This clonotype occurred a few times. V gene TRBV28 combines with J gene TRBJ1-2; the match to TRBD1 covers 9 bases. The germline V gene encodes CDR1 MDHEN and CDR2 SYDVKM. J gave up 8 bases and V 3 bases, and 10 bases lay outside the gene matches. This CDR3 has 15 residues. CDR3 residues: CASSFIGTGFRGYTF. The CDR3 nucleotides read TGTGCCAGCAGTTTCATCGGGACAGGGTTTCGCGGCTACACCTTC.

This clonotype was found many times. The chain uses TRBV12-3 or TRBV12-4 and TRBJ1-6; D is uncertain. The CDR3 has 15 residues. Trimming stripped 6 bases from V and 7 bases from J, with 16 bases between. The CDR3 loop is CASSLEGSGNSPLHF. CDR3 sequence (DNA): TGTGCCAGCAGCCTGGAGGGTAGTGGCAATTCACCCCTCCACTTT.

This sequence joins TRBV7-6 and TRBJ2-7; D possibly corresponds to TRBD1 (7 bases). Germline values: CDR1 SGHVS, CDR2 FNYEAQ. V was shortened by 3 bases and J by 1 base, with 13 bases between the two germline ends. The CDR3 totals 15 residues. The CDR3: CASSFGGQLSYEQYF. As DNA, the CDR3 is TGTGCCAGCAGCTTCGGGGGACAGCTTTCCTACGAGCAGTACTTC.

This clonotype was found many times. The chain links TRBV11-2 to TRBJ2-5; 10 nucleotides align to TRBD1. CDR1 SGHAT and CDR2 FQNNGV come from the germline V gene. The CDR3 is 16 amino acids. V was clipped by 4 bases and J by 1 base; unmatched bases: 6. The CDR3 is CASSSTGTGVQETQYF. The CDR3 region has the DNA TGTGCCAGCAGCTCGACCGGGACAGGGGTCCAAGAGACCCAGTACTTC. Supplemented by reference TRBV11-2 and TRBJ2-5, the full variable domain reads EAGVAQSPRYKIIEKRQSVAFWCNPISGHATLYWYQQILGQGPKLLIQFQNNGVVDDSQLPKDRFSAERLKGVDSTLKIQPAKLEDSAVYLCASSSTGTGVQETQYFGPGTRLLVL.

The chain recombines TRBV4-1 with TRBJ1-5; TRBD1 agrees at 8 bases. Per the germline V gene, CDR1 is MGHRA and CDR2 is YSYEKL. The CDR3 loop spans 15 amino acids. After removal of 1 base from V and 5 bases from J, the junction contained 4 bases not matched to a gene. The CDR3 coding sequence is TGCGCCAGCAGCCAAGCCACAGGGGGTTATCAGCCCCAGCATTTT. It yields the protein CASSQATGGYQPQHF.

This clonotype was recorded once. This may stem from a read error, because a much larger clone lies one nucleotide away. This sequence joins TRBV7-8 and TRBJ2-5; D may be TRBD1 or TRBD2 (5 bases each). V was pared by 4 bases and J by 4 bases, with 13 bases between. CDR1 SGHVS and CDR2 FQNEAQ come from the germline V gene. This CDR3 is built from 14 residues. The CDR3 nucleotides read TGTGCCAGCAGCTCGGGACCCGACGTAGAGACCCAGTACTTC. This encodes CASSSGPDVETQYF.

This clonotype occurred a few times. The chain links TRBV20-1 to TRBJ2-7, with TRBD2 matching over 9 bases. The J segment lost 0 bases and the V segment lost 6 bases, leaving 9 bases of the junction unmatched. The CDR3 has 15 residues. Germline CDR1 reads DFQATT; CDR2 reads SNEGSKA (reference sequence). The CDR3 loop is CSASRLAVSSYEQYF. DNA for the CDR3: TGCAGTGCCTCGAGACTAGCGGTTAGCTCCTACGAGCAGTACTTC.

This clonotype showed up just a few times. This sequence joins TRBV6-2 or TRBV6-3 and TRBJ2-1; TRBD1 agrees at 7 bases. The germline V gene encodes CDR1 MNHEY and CDR2 SVGEGT. There are 13 residues in the CDR3. V was clipped by 3 bases and J by 8 bases; unmatched bases: 4. The CDR3 here is CASSYYQGDEQFF. CDR3 nucleotides: TGTGCCAGCAGTTATTATCAGGGGGATGAGCAGTTCTTC.

The gene calls are TRBV29-1 and TRBJ2-2; TRBD2 aligns across 11 bases. Germline-derived CDR1 and CDR2 are SQVTM and ANQGSEA. The trim removed 6 bases at V and 5 bases at J, leaving 5 bases unmatched. The CDR3 has 14 residues. The CDR3 spells CSVSTSGGTGELFF. The CDR3 nucleotides read TGCAGCGTATCCACTAGCGGGGGAACCGGGGAGCTGTTTTTT.

The chain links TRBV7-9 to TRBJ2-5; no clear D. CDR3 length: 12 amino acids. Germline CDR1 SEHNR, CDR2 FQNEAQ (reference sequence). Trimming took 3 bases from V and 5 from J, leaving 7 bases between them. CDR3 nucleotide sequence: TGTGCCAGCAGCTTTACGAGCGAGACCCAGTACTTC. The encoded protein is CASSFTSETQYF.

Many counts were recorded for this clonotype. CDR3 sequence reads: CASSQVVRRAPDPYEQYF. DNA for the CDR3: TGTGCCAGCAGCCAGGTAGTCAGGCGGGCCCCGGACCCCTACGAGCAGTACTTC. The rearrangement joins TRBV7-2 to TRBJ2-7; a weak D match, TRBD2 (5 bases). Trimming took off 5 bases at V and 2 bases at J, with 25 bases between the two ends. The V gene's germline CDR1 is SGHTA and CDR2 FQGNSA. The CDR3 is made up of 18 amino acids.

The V call is TRBV2, the J call TRBJ2-3; weak D call: TRBD2 (5 bases). Trimming cost V 5 bases and J 5 bases, with 11 bases left between them. The CDR3 is 13 amino acids. The germline gives CDR1 SNHLY, CDR2 FYNNEI. CDR3 sequence (DNA): TGTGCCAGCAGTTACTCCGGGGAAGATACGCAGTATTTT. This translates into CASSYSGEDTQYF.

This clonotype was detected many times. The chain carries TRBV7-2 and TRBJ2-7; 9 bases match TRBD2. The CDR3 has 15 residues. The J segment lost 5 bases and the V segment lost 6 bases, leaving 11 bases of the junction unmatched. Germline-derived CDR1 and CDR2 are SGHTA and FQGNSA. CDR3 nucleotides: TGTGCCAGCAGTCCGGCGGCGGGAGGGCCCCACGAGCAGTACTTC. This encodes CASSPAAGGPHEQYF.

This clonotype was observed a few times. The chain recombines TRBV2 with TRBJ2-7, with D perhaps TRBD2 (6 bases). Trimming stripped 6 bases from V and 2 bases from J, with 14 bases between. The CDR3 consists of 14 residues. Looked up from germline, CDR1 is SNHLY and CDR2 is FYNNEI. The CDR3 sequence is CASRSGSPTYEQYF. CDR3 coding DNA: TGTGCCAGCAGAAGCGGGTCCCCAACCTACGAGCAGTACTTC.

The V call is TRBV18, the J call TRBJ1-4; D might be TRBD1 (6 bases). The V gene lost 3 bases and the J gene lost 6 bases, with 14 bases spanning the gap. Germline V gene sequence: CDR1 KGHSH, CDR2 LQKENI. The length of the CDR3 is 15 residues. In DNA form, the CDR3 reads TGTGCCAGCTCACCTATGACAGGAGGATATGAAAAACTGTTTTTT. Translation gives CASSPMTGGYEKLFF. Together with reference TRBV18 and TRBJ1-4, the CDR3 gives the full variable domain: NAGVMQNPRHLVRRRGQEARLRCSPMKGHSHVYWYRQLPEEGLKFMVYLQKENIIDESGMPKERFSAEFPKEGPSILRIQQVVRGDSAAYFCASSPMTGGYEKLFFGSGTQLSVL.

This clonotype has a count of ten or more. The chain uses TRBV6-2 or TRBV6-3 and TRBJ2-1; 11 bases line up with TRBD2. The CDR3 runs 15 residues. Germline trimming cut 4 bases from V and 7 bases from J; bases unmatched to any gene: 6. CDR1 and CDR2 (germline): MNHEY, SVGEGT. The DNA of the CDR3 is TGTGCCAGCAGTTTTAGCGGGGGGGCCGCAAATGAGCAGTTCTTC. This codes for CASSFSGGAANEQFF.

This clonotype has a count of ten or more. The chain recombines TRBV28 with TRBJ1-5; unclear D gene. The CDR3 consists of 12 residues. The ends were cut back, 7 bases at V and 7 bases at J, with 11 bases in the middle. CDR1 and CDR2 (germline): MDHEN, SYDVKM. The CDR3 spells CASTTEGQPQHF. CDR3 coding DNA: TGTGCCAGCACCACCGAGGGCCAGCCCCAGCATTTT.

Only a few counts were recorded for this clonotype. At one end, the junction sequence differs from germline, possibly due to a read error. This chain uses TRBV20-1 with TRBJ2-7; D unclear. From germline, CDR1 is DFQATT and CDR2 SNEGSKA (reference sequence). CDR3 length: 12 amino acids. The CDR3 DNA reads TGCAGCGCTAGTAGCAGCGTCTACGAGCAGTACTTC. Its translation is CSASSSVYEQYF.

V usage is TRBV12-5 and J usage is TRBJ2-1; 9 nucleotides agree with TRBD1. V lost 4 bases and J lost 5; bases outside the gene matches: 6. This CDR3 spans 15 amino acids. Germline CDR1 and CDR2: LGHNT and FRNRAP. CDR3 amino acids: CASGSGQGNHNEQFF. Here the CDR3 DNA reads TGTGCTAGTGGTTCGGGACAGGGTAACCACAATGAGCAGTTCTTC.

This clonotype has a handful of counts. The rearrangement uses TRBV2 and TRBJ1-6, with no clear D. Germline V gene data show CDR1 as SNHLY and CDR2 as FYNNEI. V lost 3 bases and J 8 bases, leaving 14 bases between the germline ends. The length of the CDR3 is 15 residues. The CDR3 bases are TGTGCCAGCAGTGACCAAGGCATTGGGGATTCACCCCTCCACTTT. It is translated as CASSDQGIGDSPLHF. Full variable domain (rest looked up from reference TRBV2 and TRBJ1-6): EPEVTQTPSHQVTQMGQEVILRCVPISNHLYFYWYRQILGQKVEFLVSFYNNEISEKSEIFDDQFSVERPDGSNFTLKIRSTKLEDSAMYFCASSDQGIGDSPLHFGNGTRLTVT.

To note about this clonotype: A read error may explain this, as a much larger clone is one base away. The chain combines TRBV4-1 with TRBJ2-5; D is unclear. The CDR3 runs 12 residues. V was shortened by 0 bases and J by 6 bases, with 5 bases between the two germline ends. The germline V gene encodes CDR1 MGHRA and CDR2 YSYEKL. This CDR3 reads CASSQDGKTQYF. The CDR3 coding sequence is TGCGCCAGCAGCCAAGATGGGAAGACCCAGTACTTC.

This clonotype has at least ten counts. This chain links TRBV7-2 with TRBJ2-2, with D possibly TRBD2 on 6 matching bases. Trimming shortened V by 3 bases and J by 4 bases, and 15 bases separated the two germline ends. Germline values: CDR1 SGHTA, CDR2 FQGNSA. This CDR3 has 16 amino acids. CDR3 DNA sequence: TGTGCCAGCAGCTTCCGGACTAAATATCTCACCGGGGAGCTGTTTTTT. This translates into CASSFRTKYLTGELFF.

The chain is built from TRBV20-1 and TRBJ2-2; no clear D. V was clipped by 0 bases and J by 0 bases, with 8 bases between them. In germline, CDR1 is DFQATT, CDR2 SNEGSKA (reference sequence). The CDR3 covers 15 residues. The CDR3 loop is CSARDGGSNTGELFF. The CDR3 region has the DNA TGCAGTGCTAGAGATGGTGGTTCGAACACCGGGGAGCTGTTTTTT.

V gene TRBV12-3 or TRBV12-4 combines with J gene TRBJ1-4; D might be TRBD1 (5 bases). V lost 1 base and J 8 bases, leaving 14 bases between the germline ends. This CDR3 spans 15 amino acids. This CDR3 is CASSLGAGPREKLFF. For the CDR3, the DNA is TGTGCCAGCAGTTTAGGGGCAGGGCCGCGAGAAAAACTGTTTTTT.

Many counts were recorded for this clonotype. The rearrangement joins TRBV7-2 to TRBJ1-4, with D maybe TRBD1 (6 bases). The CDR3 contains 14 residues. Germline CDR1 is SGHTA and CDR2 is FQGNSA. V was cut by 0 bases and J by 11 bases, with 13 bases left in between. In nucleotides, the CDR3 is TGTGCCAGCAGCTTAGCGAGGGGGAACCAGAAACTGTTTTTT. It encodes CASSLARGNQKLFF.

The gene calls are TRBV28 and TRBJ2-7, with D uncertain. Germline CDR1 is MDHEN and CDR2 is SYDVKM. The CDR3 sequence is 13 residues long. Trimming pared 3 bases from V and 3 bases from J, leaving 9 bases between. The CDR3 sequence is CASSFLGIYEQYF. The DNA of the CDR3 is TGTGCCAGCAGTTTTCTTGGGATCTACGAGCAGTACTTC.

In this sample, this clonotype turned up a few times. This chain links TRBV6-1 with TRBJ2-1; the D gene is possibly TRBD1 (6 bases). CDR3 size: 13 residues. CDR1 is MNHNS and CDR2 is SASEGT in the germline V gene. Trimming pared 8 bases from V and 9 bases from J, leaving 17 bases between. The CDR3 region is CASWGQERVEQFF. CDR3 nucleotide sequence: TGTGCCAGCTGGGGGCAGGAGAGGGTTGAGCAGTTCTTC.